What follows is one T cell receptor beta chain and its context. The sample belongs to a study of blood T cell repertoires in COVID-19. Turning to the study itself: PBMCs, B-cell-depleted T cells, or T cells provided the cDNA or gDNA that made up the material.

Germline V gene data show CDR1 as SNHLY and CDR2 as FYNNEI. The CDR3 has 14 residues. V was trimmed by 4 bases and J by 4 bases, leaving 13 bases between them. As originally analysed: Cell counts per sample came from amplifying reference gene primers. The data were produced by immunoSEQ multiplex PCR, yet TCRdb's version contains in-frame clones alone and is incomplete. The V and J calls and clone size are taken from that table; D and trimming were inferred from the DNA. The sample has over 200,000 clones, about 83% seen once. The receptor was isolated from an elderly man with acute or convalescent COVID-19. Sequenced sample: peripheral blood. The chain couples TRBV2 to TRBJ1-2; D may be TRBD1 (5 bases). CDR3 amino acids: CASSVEGAVYGYTF. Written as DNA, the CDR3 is TGTGCCAGCAGTGTTGAAGGGGCGGTCTATGGCTACACCTTC.